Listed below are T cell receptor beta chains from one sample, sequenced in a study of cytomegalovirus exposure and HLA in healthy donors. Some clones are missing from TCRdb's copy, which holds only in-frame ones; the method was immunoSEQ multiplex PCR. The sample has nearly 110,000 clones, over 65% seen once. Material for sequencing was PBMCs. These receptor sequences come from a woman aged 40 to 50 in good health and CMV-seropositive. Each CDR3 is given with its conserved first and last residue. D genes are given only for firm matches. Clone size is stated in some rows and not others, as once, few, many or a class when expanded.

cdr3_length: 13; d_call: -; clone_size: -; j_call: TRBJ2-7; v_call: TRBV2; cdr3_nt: TGTGCCAGCAGTGATAGGGGAAGGAACGAGCAGTACTTC; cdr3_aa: CASSDRGRNEQYF
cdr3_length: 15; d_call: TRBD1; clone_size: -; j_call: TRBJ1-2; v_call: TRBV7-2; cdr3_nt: TGTGCCAGCAGCTTAGAAAGAGGACAGGGGGGCGGCTACACCTTC; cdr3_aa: CASSLERGQGGGYTF
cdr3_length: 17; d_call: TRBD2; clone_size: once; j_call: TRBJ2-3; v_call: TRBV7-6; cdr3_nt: TGTGCCAGCAGCCCGGGGACTAGCGGGTGGCCCACAGATACGCAGTATTTT; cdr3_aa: CASSPGTSGWPTDTQYF
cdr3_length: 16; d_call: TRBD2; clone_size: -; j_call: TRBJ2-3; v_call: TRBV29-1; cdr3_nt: TGCAGCGTTGAAGGACTAGCGGGGGCCAGCACAGATACGCAGTATTTT; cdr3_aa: CSVEGLAGASTDTQYF
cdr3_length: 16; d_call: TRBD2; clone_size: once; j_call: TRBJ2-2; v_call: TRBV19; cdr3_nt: TGTGCCAGTATTGACAGCGGGACTGTCAACACCGGGGAGCTGTTTTTT; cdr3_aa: CASIDSGTVNTGELFF
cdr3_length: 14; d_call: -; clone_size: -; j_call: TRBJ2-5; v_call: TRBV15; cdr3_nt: TGTGCCACCAGCAGGACCGGGTTTCAAGAGACCCAGTACTTC; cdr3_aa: CATSRTGFQETQYF
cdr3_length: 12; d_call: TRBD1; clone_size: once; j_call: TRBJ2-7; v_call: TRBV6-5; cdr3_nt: TGTGCCAGCAGATCACAGGGGGACGAGCAGTACTTC; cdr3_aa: CASRSQGDEQYF
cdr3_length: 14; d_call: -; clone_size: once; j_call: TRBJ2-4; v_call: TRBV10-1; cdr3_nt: TGCGCCAGCAGTGAGTCCCCAGGACTAAACATTCAGTACTTC; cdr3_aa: CASSESPGLNIQYF
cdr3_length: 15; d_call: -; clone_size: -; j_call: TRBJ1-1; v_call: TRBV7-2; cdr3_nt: TGTGCCAGCAGCCCCTATGATCGGAGGAACACTGAAGCTTTCTTT; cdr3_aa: CASSPYDRRNTEAFF
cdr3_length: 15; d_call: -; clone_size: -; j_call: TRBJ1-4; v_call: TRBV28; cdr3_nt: TGTGCCAGCAGTTCCCCTCAGGGTTTTAATGAAAAACTGTTTTTT; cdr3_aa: CASSSPQGFNEKLFF
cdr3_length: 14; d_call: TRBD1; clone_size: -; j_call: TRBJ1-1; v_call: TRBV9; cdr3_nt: TGTGCCAGCAGCGCAGGGGGCGCGAACACTGAAGCTTTCTTT; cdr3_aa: CASSAGGANTEAFF
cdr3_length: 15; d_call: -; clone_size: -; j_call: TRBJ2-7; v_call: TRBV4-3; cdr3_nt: TGCGCCAGCAGCCAGGGATCGGACACAGGCTACGAGCAGTACTTC; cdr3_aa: CASSQGSDTGYEQYF
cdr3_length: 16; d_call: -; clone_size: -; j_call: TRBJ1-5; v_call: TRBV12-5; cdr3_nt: TGTGCTAGTGGTTTGGGAACTGTGGTGGGCAATCAGCCCCAGCATTTT; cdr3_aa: CASGLGTVVGNQPQHF
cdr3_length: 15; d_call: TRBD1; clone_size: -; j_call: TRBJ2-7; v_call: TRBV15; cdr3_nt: TGTGCCACCAGCAGACCCGGGACAGGGGGCTACGAGCAGTACTTC; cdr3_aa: CATSRPGTGGYEQYF
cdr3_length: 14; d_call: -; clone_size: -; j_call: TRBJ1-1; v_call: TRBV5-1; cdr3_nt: TGCGCCAGCAGCTTGGTTCAGGGTAGCACTGAAGCTTTCTTT; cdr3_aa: CASSLVQGSTEAFF
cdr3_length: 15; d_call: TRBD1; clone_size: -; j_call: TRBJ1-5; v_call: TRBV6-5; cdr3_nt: TGTGCCAGCACCTTGGACAGGTGGGGCAATCAGCCCCAGCATTTT; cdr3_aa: CASTLDRWGNQPQHF
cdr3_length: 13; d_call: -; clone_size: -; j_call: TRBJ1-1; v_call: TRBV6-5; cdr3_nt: TGTGCCAGCAGTTACTCATATCGCGCTGAAGCTTTCTTT; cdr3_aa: CASSYSYRAEAFF
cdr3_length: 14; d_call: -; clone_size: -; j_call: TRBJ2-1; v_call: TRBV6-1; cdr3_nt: TGTGCCAGCAGTGAACAGGGACTGGGTTATGAGCAGTTCTTC; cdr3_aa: CASSEQGLGYEQFF
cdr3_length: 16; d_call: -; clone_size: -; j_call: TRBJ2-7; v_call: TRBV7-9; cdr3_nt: TGTGCCAGCAGCTTAGGGGCCAGGGGATGGAGCTACGAGCAGTACTTC; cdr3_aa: CASSLGARGWSYEQYF
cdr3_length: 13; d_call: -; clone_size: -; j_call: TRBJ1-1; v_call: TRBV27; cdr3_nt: TGTGCCAGCAGTTTATCGGGGGGCACTGAAGCTTTCTTT; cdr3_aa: CASSLSGGTEAFF
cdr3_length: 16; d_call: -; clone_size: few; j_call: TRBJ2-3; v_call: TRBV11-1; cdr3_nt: TGTGCCAGCAGCTCAGGACTGCCCCCGAACCCAGATACGCAGTATTTT; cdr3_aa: CASSSGLPPNPDTQYF
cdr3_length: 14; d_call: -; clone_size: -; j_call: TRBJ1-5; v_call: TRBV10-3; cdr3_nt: TGTGCCATCAGTGAGGAGGAGGGCGGTCAGCCCCAGCATTTT; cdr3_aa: CAISEEEGGQPQHF
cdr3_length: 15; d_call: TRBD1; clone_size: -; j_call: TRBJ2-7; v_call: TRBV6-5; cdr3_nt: TGTGCCAGCAGGCCCTGGGACAGCAGGAACTACGAGCAGTACTTC; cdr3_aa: CASRPWDSRNYEQYF
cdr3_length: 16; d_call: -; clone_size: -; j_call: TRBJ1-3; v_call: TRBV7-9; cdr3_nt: TGTGCCAGCAGCTTTTTGACAGGAATCTCTGGAAACACCATATATTTT; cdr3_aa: CASSFLTGISGNTIYF
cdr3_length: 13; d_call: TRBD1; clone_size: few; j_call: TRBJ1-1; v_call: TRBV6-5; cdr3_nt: TGTGCCAGCAGCATGGACAGGGAATTCGCAGCTTTCTTT; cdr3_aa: CASSMDREFAAFF
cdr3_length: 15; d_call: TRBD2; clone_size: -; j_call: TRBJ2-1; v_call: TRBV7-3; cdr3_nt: TGTGCCAGCAGCGCTACTAGCGGCCCATACAATGAGCAGTTCTTC; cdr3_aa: CASSATSGPYNEQFF
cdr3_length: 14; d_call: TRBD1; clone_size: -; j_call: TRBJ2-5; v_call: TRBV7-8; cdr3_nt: TGTGCCAGCAGCCCCCCCCCAGGGGGAGAGACCCAGTACTTC; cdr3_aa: CASSPPPGGETQYF
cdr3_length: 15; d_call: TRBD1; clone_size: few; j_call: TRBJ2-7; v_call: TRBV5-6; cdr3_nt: TGTGCCAGCAGCTTGTCTGTGCAGGGGGTTTACGAGCAGTACTTC; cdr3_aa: CASSLSVQGVYEQYF
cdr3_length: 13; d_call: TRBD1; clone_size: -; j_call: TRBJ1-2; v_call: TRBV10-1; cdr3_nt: TGCGCCAGCAGTGGACTGACAGGGGATGGCTACACCTTC; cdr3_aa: CASSGLTGDGYTF
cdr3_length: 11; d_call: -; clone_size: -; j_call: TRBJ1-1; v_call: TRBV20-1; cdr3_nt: TGCAGTGCTAGTCCCCGGGTAATAACTTTCTTT; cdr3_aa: CSASPRVITFF
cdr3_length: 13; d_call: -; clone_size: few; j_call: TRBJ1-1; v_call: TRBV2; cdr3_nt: TGTGCCAGCAGTGAAGAGCGGAACACTGAAGCTTTCTTT; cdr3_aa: CASSEERNTEAFF
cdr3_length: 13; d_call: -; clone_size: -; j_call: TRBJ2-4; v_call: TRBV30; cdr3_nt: TGTGCCGGGCTTGGCAGGTCGGATAACATTCAGTACTTC; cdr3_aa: CAGLGRSDNIQYF
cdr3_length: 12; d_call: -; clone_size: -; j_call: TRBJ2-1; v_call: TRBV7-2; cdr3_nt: TGTGCCAGCAGCCCCAACCGGGGTGAGCAGTTCTTC; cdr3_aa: CASSPNRGEQFF
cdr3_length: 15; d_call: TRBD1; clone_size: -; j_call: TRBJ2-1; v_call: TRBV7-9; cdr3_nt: TGTGCCAGCAGCACAACAGGGGGCGATAAGGATGAGCAGTTCTTC; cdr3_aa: CASSTTGGDKDEQFF
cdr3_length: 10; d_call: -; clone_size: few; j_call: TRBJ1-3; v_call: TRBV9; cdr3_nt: TGTGCCAGCAGTTCGAACACCATATATTTT; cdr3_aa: CASSSNTIYF
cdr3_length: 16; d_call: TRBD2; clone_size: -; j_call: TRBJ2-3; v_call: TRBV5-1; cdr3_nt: TGCGCCAGCAGCTTGGGGCTAGCGGGGGGTTATGATACGCAGTATTTT; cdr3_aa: CASSLGLAGGYDTQYF
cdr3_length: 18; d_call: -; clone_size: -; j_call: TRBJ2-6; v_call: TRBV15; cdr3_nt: TGTGCCACCAGCAGAGGGGCGGTAGGGGGCTCTGGGGCCAACGTCCTGACTTTC; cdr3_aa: CATSRGAVGGSGANVLTF
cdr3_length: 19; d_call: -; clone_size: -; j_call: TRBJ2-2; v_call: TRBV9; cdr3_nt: TGTGCCAGCAGCTTAGCCCATGTGGGGCTCCGGTCGGCCACCGGGGAGCTGTTTTTT; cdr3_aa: CASSLAHVGLRSATGELFF
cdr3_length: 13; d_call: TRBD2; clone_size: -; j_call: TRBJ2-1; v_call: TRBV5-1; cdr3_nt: TGCGCCAGCAGCCAGGGACTAGTAAGCGAGCAGTTCTTC; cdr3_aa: CASSQGLVSEQFF
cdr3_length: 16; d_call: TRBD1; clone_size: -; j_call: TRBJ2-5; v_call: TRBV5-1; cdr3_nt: TGCGCCATTAAAAGATCCGGGACAGGGTCGGTTGAGACCCAGTACTTC; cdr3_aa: CAIKRSGTGSVETQYF
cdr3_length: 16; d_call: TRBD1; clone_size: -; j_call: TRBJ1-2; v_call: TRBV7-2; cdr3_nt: TGTGCCAGCAGCTTATCTGGGGGACAGGGTTTCGGTGGCTACACCTTC; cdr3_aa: CASSLSGGQGFGGYTF
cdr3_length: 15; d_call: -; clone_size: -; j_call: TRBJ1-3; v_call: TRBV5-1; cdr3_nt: TGCGCCAGCAGCTTGGGAGGAGCCGGGGGAAACACCATATATTTT; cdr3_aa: CASSLGGAGGNTIYF
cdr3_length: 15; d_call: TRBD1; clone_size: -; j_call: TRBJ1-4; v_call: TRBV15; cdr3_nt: TGTGCCACCAGCAGAGACAAAACACAGGGGTTAAAACTGTTTTTT; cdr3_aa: CATSRDKTQGLKLFF
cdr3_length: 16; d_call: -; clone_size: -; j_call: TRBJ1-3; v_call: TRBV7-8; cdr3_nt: TGTGCCAGCAGCTTCAATGAGGGTTACTCTGGAAACACCATATATTTT; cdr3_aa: CASSFNEGYSGNTIYF
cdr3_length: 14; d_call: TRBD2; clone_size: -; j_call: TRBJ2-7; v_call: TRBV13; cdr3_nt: TGTGCCAGCACTCGGGGGGGCGGCTCCTACGAGCAGTACTTC; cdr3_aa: CASTRGGGSYEQYF
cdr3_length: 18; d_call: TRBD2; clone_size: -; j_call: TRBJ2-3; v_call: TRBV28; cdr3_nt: TGTGCCAGCAGTATCGGACTAGCGGGGAGGACTAGCACAGATACGCAGTATTTT; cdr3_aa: CASSIGLAGRTSTDTQYF
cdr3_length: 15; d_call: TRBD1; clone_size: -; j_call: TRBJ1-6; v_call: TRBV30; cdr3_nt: TGTGCCTGGAGTGTACGGACAGGAGTTAATTCACCCCTCCACTTT; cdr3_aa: CAWSVRTGVNSPLHF
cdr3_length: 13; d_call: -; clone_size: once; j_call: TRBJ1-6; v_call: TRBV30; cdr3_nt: TGTGCCTGGACGTTTACCTCGGGGTCACCCCTCCACTTT; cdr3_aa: CAWTFTSGSPLHF
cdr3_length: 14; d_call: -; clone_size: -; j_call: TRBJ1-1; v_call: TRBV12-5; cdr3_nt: TGTGCTAGTGCCCTGGGGGGGGCTTGGACTGAAGCTTTCTTT; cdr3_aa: CASALGGAWTEAFF
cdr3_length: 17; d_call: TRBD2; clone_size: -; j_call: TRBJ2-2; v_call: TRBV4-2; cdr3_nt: TGTGCCAGCAGCTTAGCGGGAGGGGCGACGAACACCGGGGAGCTGTTTTTT; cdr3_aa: CASSLAGGATNTGELFF
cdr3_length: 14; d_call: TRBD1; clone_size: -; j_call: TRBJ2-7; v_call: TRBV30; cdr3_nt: TGTGCCTCCATACGATCGGACAGGGGCTACGAGCAGTACTTC; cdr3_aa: CASIRSDRGYEQYF
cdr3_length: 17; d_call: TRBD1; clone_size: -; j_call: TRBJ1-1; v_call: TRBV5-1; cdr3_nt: TGCGCCAGCAGCCCAGACAGGGGAGGTGGTGTAGACACTGAAGCTTTCTTT; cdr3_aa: CASSPDRGGGVDTEAFF
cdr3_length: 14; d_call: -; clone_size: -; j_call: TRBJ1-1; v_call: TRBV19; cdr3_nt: TGTGCCAGTAGTAGCTCTCGGTGGTCCACTGAAGCTTTCTTT; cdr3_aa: CASSSSRWSTEAFF
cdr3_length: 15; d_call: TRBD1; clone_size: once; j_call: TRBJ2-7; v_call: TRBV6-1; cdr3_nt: TGTGCCAGCAACCAAGGCGGACAGGGGAAGTACGAGCAGTACTTC; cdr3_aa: CASNQGGQGKYEQYF
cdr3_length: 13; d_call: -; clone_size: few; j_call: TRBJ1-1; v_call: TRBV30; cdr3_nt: TGTGCCTGGAGTGTACAGCTGAACACTGAAGCTTTCTTT; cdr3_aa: CAWSVQLNTEAFF
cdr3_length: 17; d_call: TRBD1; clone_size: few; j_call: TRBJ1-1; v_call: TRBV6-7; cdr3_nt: TGTGCCAGCAGACCTGTTCCGGACAGGGGATGGAACACTGAAGCTTTCTTT; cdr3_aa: CASRPVPDRGWNTEAFF
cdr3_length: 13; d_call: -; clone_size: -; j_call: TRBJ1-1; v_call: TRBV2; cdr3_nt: TGTGCCAGCGGATACAGGCAAAACACTGAAGCTTTCTTT; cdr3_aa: CASGYRQNTEAFF
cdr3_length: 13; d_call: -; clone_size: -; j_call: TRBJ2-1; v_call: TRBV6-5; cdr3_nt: TGTGCCAGCAGTCGAGACAGCTACAATGAGCAGTTCTTC; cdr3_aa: CASSRDSYNEQFF
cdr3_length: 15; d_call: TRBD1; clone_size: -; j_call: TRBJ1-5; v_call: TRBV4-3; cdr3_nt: TGCGCCAGCAGCCAAGGAGGACCGGGACAGGGATCCCAGCATTTT; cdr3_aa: CASSQGGPGQGSQHF